Here is one T cell receptor (beta chain) with its context. Its antigen is not identified. The data are from a study of chemoradiotherapy in HPV16-positive cancers. Study overall: A couple of HPV16-positive patients' cells yielded candidate HPV-specific clones and common motifs.

Broader study findings: Candidate HPV-specific clones and E7-related TCR motifs grew in tumor during treatment. HPV-specific T cells were functionally defined from only a couple of HPV16-positive patients.

Samples were taken several times over chemoradiotherapy. Profiled with immunoSEQ multiplex PCR; TCRdb holds only in-frame clones, not every one. The sample shows 30,000 to 40,000 clones, 76% of them seen only once. This CDR3 has 15 residues. With 2 bases removed from V and 3 bases from J, the gap between germline ends came to 8 bases. The germline CDR1 and CDR2 sequences are MNHNS and SASEGT. The sequence was obtained from a human donor with HPV-associated anogenital cancer. The starting material was blood, obtained from a patient who underwent chemoradiotherapy. This chain links TRBV6-1 with TRBJ2-6; the D gene is possibly TRBD1 (5 bases). The CDR3 DNA follows: TGTGCCAGCAGTGAAAAAGGGGATGGGGCCAACGTCCTGACTTTC. Its translation is CASSEKGDGANVLTF.